This T cell receptor beta chain was sequenced during a study of shared clonotypes between healthy human individuals. General observations from the study: Across subsets, estimated richness was generally greater for naive than for memory populations. Several donors had around 5% of their naive CD4 clonotypes in common.

This clone was seen just once. Its antigen is not known. The method was immunoSEQ multiplex PCR; TCRdb's version includes in-frame clones alone and lacks a portion of them. The sample lists roughly 1.4 million clones; less than 99% were seen once. V lost 5 bases and J lost 5; bases outside the gene matches: 5. The CDR3 extends over 14 amino acids. The V gene's germline CDR1 is SEHNR and CDR2 FQNEAQ (reference sequence). The receptor's source is a man in his thirties or forties in good health. This chain links TRBV7-9 with TRBJ1-4, with 7 bases identical to TRBD1. Source material: naive CD4+ T cells sorted from blood. Subset denoted: CD45RA+ positively selected. CDR3 DNA: TGTGCCAGCAGCCCGGGACAGAAAAATGAAAAACTGTTTTTT. Translating gives CASSPGQKNEKLFF.